This entry lists 29 T cell receptor beta chains sequenced from one sample in a study of T cell responses to AZD1222 COVID-19 vaccine (dated by TCRdb to about 2021). The library was built by means of the immunoSEQ multiplex PCR assay. TCRdb carries this immuneACCESS record with in-frame sequences only. Its versions omit some clonotypes, under half of them owing to an unresolved V gene in the studies checked, with the rest unexplained. The sample table lists some 100,000 clones, roughly nine tenths of them with a count of one. 16% of the sample goes to the ten largest clones. Sample time point, as interpreted from the label and publication: baseline before first vaccination. Material: peripheral blood, obtained on day 0 of AZD1222 vaccination. The receptors originated from an adult in good health.

This chain connects TRBV20-1 to TRBJ2-3; D remains unclear. The CDR3 runs 10 residues. Germline V lookup: CDR1 DFQATT, CDR2 SNEGSKA (reference sequence). Deletions cut 3 bases from V and 7 bases from J, with 5 bases between. This CDR3 reads CSASRYTQYF. CDR3 bases: TGCAGTGCTAGCAGGTATACGCAGTATTTT.

V usage is TRBV28 and J usage is TRBJ2-7; possibly TRBD1 for D (6 bases). The V and J ends lost 4 bases and 6 bases respectively, with 10 bases between them. Per germline, CDR1 MDHEN and CDR2 SYDVKM. The CDR3 runs to 12 residues. DNA of the CDR3: TGTGCCAGCAGTTGGGACATCGGCGAGCAGTACTTC. This sequence encodes CASSWDIGEQYF.

V and J are TRBV10-3 and TRBJ2-1; 9 bases map to TRBD2. CDR3 length: 12 residues. Trimming took 8 bases from V and 8 from J; bases not matched to a gene: 4. Per the germline V gene, CDR1 is ENHRY and CDR2 is SYGVKD. CDR3: CAIRTSAYEQFF. CDR3 nucleotides: TGTGCCATCCGGACTAGCGCCTATGAGCAGTTCTTC.

The V call is TRBV30, the J call TRBJ1-3; D unclear. The CDR3 consists of 14 residues. Germline loops: CDR1 GTSNPN, CDR2 SVGIG (reference sequence). V was shortened by 2 bases and J by 4 bases, with 12 bases between the two germline ends. CDR3 DNA: TGTGCCTGGAGTTCGCTGTCGGCGGGAAACACCATATATTTT. Protein sequence: CAWSSLSAGNTIYF.

This chain uses TRBV19 with TRBJ2-7, with a weak D call TRBD1 (6 bases). Trimming stripped 3 bases from V and 6 bases from J, with 21 bases between. Germline-derived CDR1 and CDR2 are LNHDA and SQIVND (reference sequence). The CDR3 runs 16 residues. Here the CDR3 DNA reads TGTGCCAGTAGTATGAACCTGGTAGCAGGGGTGGGCGAGCAGTACTTC. Residues: CASSMNLVAGVGEQYF.

This clone showed up just once. The chain employs TRBV18 and TRBJ2-1, with D possibly TRBD2 on 5 matching bases. The ends were cut back, 4 bases at V and 3 bases at J, with 10 bases in the middle. The CDR3 is 14 amino acids. Germline values: CDR1 KGHSH, CDR2 LQKENI. The CDR3 loop reads CASSRNRDYNEQFF. In DNA form, the CDR3 reads TGTGCCAGCTCACGGAACCGGGACTACAATGAGCAGTTCTTC.

This chain connects TRBV5-1 to TRBJ1-1, with 8 bases fitting TRBD1. The V gene's germline CDR1 is SGHRS and CDR2 YFSETQ. This CDR3 is 14 amino acids long. With V trimmed by 5 bases and J by 1 base, 4 bases remained unmatched. CDR3 sequence: CASSSGQANTEAFF. The CDR3 region has the DNA TGCGCCAGCAGTTCGGGACAGGCGAACACTGAAGCTTTCTTT.

V and J are TRBV2 and TRBJ1-1; maybe TRBD1 (6 bases). CDR1 is SNHLY and CDR2 is FYNNEI in the germline V gene. This CDR3 region has 13 residues. V was trimmed by 9 bases and J by 1 base, leaving 12 bases between them. CDR3 in DNA: TGTGCCAGTCACAGGGAAGGGAACACTGAAGCTTTCTTT. This translates into CASHREGNTEAFF.

The genes are TRBV9 and TRBJ1-4, with unresolved D. CDR1 is SGDLS, CDR2 YYNGEE, per germline. The CDR3 is 18 residues long. Trimming stripped 0 bases from V and 1 base from J, with 16 bases between. The CDR3 DNA follows: TGTGCCAGCAGCGTAGGAATGGTTGGGTTGGGAACTAATGAAAAACTGTTTTTT. Amino acid sequence: CASSVGMVGLGTNEKLFF.

The chain is built from TRBV11-3 and TRBJ2-1; the match to TRBD2 covers 10 bases. V was pared by 1 base and J by 5 bases, with 5 bases of the junction left unmatched. CDR1 and CDR2 (germline): SGHNT, YENEEA. The CDR3 has 16 residues. The CDR3 sequence: CASSLGGGLANNEQFF. In DNA, the CDR3 is TGTGCCAGCAGCTTAGGAGGGGGACTAGCGAACAATGAGCAGTTCTTC. The variable domain in full, with the rest retrieved from reference TRBV11-3 and TRBJ2-1, is EAGVVQSPRYKIIEKKQPVAFWCNPISGHNTLYWYLQNLGQGPELLIRYENEEAVDDSQLPKDRFSAERLKGVDSTLKIQPAELGDSAVYLCASSLGGGLANNEQFFGPGTRLTVL.

This clone came up once. The gene calls are TRBV19 and TRBJ1-1, with D possibly matching TRBD1 (5 bases). Germline CDR1 reads LNHDA; CDR2 reads SQIVND (reference sequence). The CDR3 length is 13 residues. V was clipped by 5 bases and J by 1 base, with 8 bases between them. In DNA, the CDR3 is TGTGCCAGTAGTGTGACAGCGAACACTGAAGCTTTCTTT. It translates to CASSVTANTEAFF.

This chain connects TRBV21-1 to TRBJ2-5; TRBD2, the D gene given by the table, was not confirmed from the DNA. TRBV21-1 is marked as a pseudogene. This CDR3 has 12 amino acids. The CDR3 loop is CASSTTLETQYF. CDR3 nucleotides: TGTGCCAGCAGCACGACTCTAGAGACCCAGTACTTC.

The chain couples TRBV29-1 to TRBJ2-7; D might be TRBD1 (5 bases). The CDR3 covers 13 residues. The germline V and J ends were trimmed by 6 bases and 0 bases, with 12 bases remaining between them. Germline CDR1 SQVTM, CDR2 ANQGSEA. The CDR3 nucleotides are TGCAGCGTCACAAGACAGAGCTCCTACGAGCAGTACTTC. It yields the protein CSVTRQSSYEQYF.

The V call is TRBV4-1, the J call TRBJ1-5; possibly TRBD1 for D (5 bases). This CDR3 comprises 15 residues. Trimming left V 1 base short and J 1 base short, with 8 bases between. Germline assignment: CDR1 MGHRA and CDR2 YSYEKL. CDR3 sequence (DNA): TGCGCCAGCAGCCAAGTGGGGGGAAGCAATCAGCCCCAGCATTTT. Its translation: CASSQVGGSNQPQHF.

V gene TRBV18 combines with J gene TRBJ2-7, with 9 bases lining up with TRBD1. V was clipped by 3 bases and J by 7 bases; unmatched bases: 19. The germline CDR1 and CDR2 sequences are KGHSH and LQKENI. The CDR3 covers 18 residues. The chain's CDR3 is CASSPQDAGTGHLLEQYF. DNA for the CDR3: TGTGCCAGCTCACCCCAGGACGCCGGGACAGGGCACCTCTTAGAGCAGTACTTC.

The genes are TRBV2 and TRBJ1-1, with D perhaps TRBD1 (5 bases). The CDR3 has 14 residues. Germline lookup yields CDR1 SNHLY and CDR2 FYNNEI. Trimming cost V 4 bases and J 1 base, with 10 bases left between them. CDR3 coding DNA: TGTGCCAGCAGTGTGTCTCAGGGGAACACTGAAGCTTTCTTT. Its protein is CASSVSQGNTEAFF. The full variable domain, with the rest looked up from reference TRBV2 and TRBJ1-1, is EPEVTQTPSHQVTQMGQEVILRCVPISNHLYFYWYRQILGQKVEFLVSFYNNEISEKSEIFDDQFSVERPDGSNFTLKIRSTKLEDSAMYFCASSVSQGNTEAFFGQGTRLTVV.

The chain employs TRBV11-2 and TRBJ2-1; possibly TRBD2 for D (5 bases). The CDR3 is 15 residues long. Trimming removed 7 bases at V and 3 bases at J, with 16 bases between. In germline, CDR1 is SGHAT, CDR2 FQNNGV. The CDR3 here is CASTLRYGDYNEQFF. The CDR3, as DNA: TGTGCCAGCACCCTACGGTACGGGGACTACAATGAGCAGTTCTTC.

The chain's CDR3 is CASSRIRGTSEGYTF. DNA for the CDR3: TGTGCCAGCAGCAGGATCCGGGGGACATCGGAAGGCTACACCTTC. V is TRBV6-6 and J is TRBJ1-2; tentative D call: TRBD1 (6 bases). The CDR3 covers 15 residues. Trimming took off 6 bases at V and 8 bases at J, with 22 bases between the two ends. Germline V gene data show CDR1 as MNHNY and CDR2 as SVGAGI (reference sequence).

J is TRBJ1-1 and V is TRBV12-3 or TRBV12-4; D remains unclear. The V gene lost 3 bases and the J gene lost 1 base, with 6 bases spanning the gap. The CDR3 spans 13 residues. The CDR3 coding sequence is TGTGCCAGCAGTTTTTTCGAGAACACTGAAGCTTTCTTT. Protein: CASSFFENTEAFF.

The genes are TRBV19 and TRBJ2-5; 12 nucleotides line up with TRBD2. The CDR3 is 15 amino acids. Trimming at V came to 5 bases and at J to 4 bases, leaving 5 bases not matched to a gene. The germline V gene encodes CDR1 LNHDA and CDR2 SQIVND (reference sequence). This CDR3 reads CASSQGTSGRETQYF. In nucleotides, the CDR3 is TGTGCCAGTAGTCAAGGGACTAGCGGGCGAGAGACCCAGTACTTC.

The gene calls are TRBV6-1 and TRBJ2-7; D is possibly TRBD2 (5 bases). This CDR3 comprises 15 residues. Germline assignment: CDR1 MNHNS and CDR2 SASEGT. V lost 1 base and J 5 bases, leaving 15 bases between the germline ends. The CDR3 protein is CASSEVGYRGDEQYF. As DNA, the CDR3 is TGTGCCAGCAGTGAAGTAGGGTATCGGGGAGACGAGCAGTACTTC.

A remark on this clone: At one end the junction does not follow the germline gene, possibly because of a read error. V gene TRBV28 combines with J gene TRBJ2-3; D ambiguous. The CDR3 runs 12 residues. CDR1 and CDR2 (germline): MDHEN, SYDVKM. CDR3 bases: TGTGCCAGCATGGGCAGCATAGATACGCAGTATTTT. Protein: CASMGSIDTQYF.

The CDR3: CATSDLTSGEGETQYF. The CDR3 DNA follows: TGTGCCACCAGTGACCTCACTAGCGGTGAAGGGGAGACCCAGTACTTC. The V call is TRBV24-1, the J call TRBJ2-5, with 8 positions matching TRBD2. Germline V gene sequence: CDR1 KGHDR, CDR2 SFDVKD. J lost 5 bases, V lost 4 bases, and 11 bases had no gene match. The CDR3 covers 16 residues.

The chain has TRBV6-6 and TRBJ1-5; D not resolved. Trimming removed 5 bases from V and 5 bases from J, with 10 bases in between. Germline V gives CDR1 MNHNY, CDR2 SVGAGI (reference sequence). The CDR3 totals 13 residues. The CDR3 DNA follows: TGTGCCAGCAGTCGGCCCAAGGATCAGCCCCAGCATTTT. It specifies CASSRPKDQPQHF.

This clone was detected once. The junction does not match germline at one end; this may be a read error. The genes are TRBV18 and TRBJ2-5, with D maybe TRBD1 (7 bases). CDR1 is KGHSH, CDR2 LQKENI, per germline. There are 18 residues in the CDR3. The CDR3 loop is CASSPPRDGTELQETQYF. Here the CDR3 DNA reads TGTGCCAGCTCGCCACCGCGGGATGGGACAGAACTTCAAGAGACCCAGTACTTC.

This clone was counted a few times. The genes are TRBV5-1 and TRBJ1-5, with D tentatively TRBD1 (5 bases). Germline CDR1 SGHRS, CDR2 YFSETQ. V was cut by 5 bases and J by 0 bases, with 12 bases left in between. This CDR3 is 15 amino acids long. The CDR3 protein is CASRRDSYSNQPQHF. In nucleotides, the CDR3 is TGCGCCAGCAGACGGGACTCCTATAGCAATCAGCCCCAGCATTTT.

This clone was seen only a few times. The chain recombines TRBV11-2 with TRBJ2-7; D may be TRBD2 (7 bases). The CDR3 consists of 15 residues. V was trimmed by 5 bases and J by 7 bases, leaving 21 bases between them. From germline, CDR1 is SGHAT and CDR2 FQNNGV. CDR3 sequence reads: CASSAALGGAGEQYF. In DNA form, the CDR3 reads TGTGCCAGCAGCGCCGCATTGGGGGGGGCAGGGGAGCAGTACTTC.

The chain combines TRBV28 with TRBJ1-1; maybe TRBD1 (6 bases). This CDR3 spans 15 amino acids. CDR1 and CDR2 from the germline V gene are MDHEN and SYDVKM. V gave up 3 bases and J gave up 6 bases, with 17 bases separating them. The CDR3 DNA reads TGTGCCAGCAGTTTGGGACAATCCGGGGTCGCTGAAGCTTTCTTT. Translated: CASSLGQSGVAEAFF.

This chain uses TRBV2 with TRBJ2-7; unclear D gene. CDR3 length equals 15 residues. Per the germline V gene, CDR1 is SNHLY and CDR2 is FYNNEI. V shed 3 bases and J shed 2 bases, with 14 bases lying between them. This CDR3 is CASSDSSVRPYEQYF. CDR3 coding DNA: TGTGCCAGCAGTGACAGCTCTGTCAGACCCTACGAGCAGTACTTC.